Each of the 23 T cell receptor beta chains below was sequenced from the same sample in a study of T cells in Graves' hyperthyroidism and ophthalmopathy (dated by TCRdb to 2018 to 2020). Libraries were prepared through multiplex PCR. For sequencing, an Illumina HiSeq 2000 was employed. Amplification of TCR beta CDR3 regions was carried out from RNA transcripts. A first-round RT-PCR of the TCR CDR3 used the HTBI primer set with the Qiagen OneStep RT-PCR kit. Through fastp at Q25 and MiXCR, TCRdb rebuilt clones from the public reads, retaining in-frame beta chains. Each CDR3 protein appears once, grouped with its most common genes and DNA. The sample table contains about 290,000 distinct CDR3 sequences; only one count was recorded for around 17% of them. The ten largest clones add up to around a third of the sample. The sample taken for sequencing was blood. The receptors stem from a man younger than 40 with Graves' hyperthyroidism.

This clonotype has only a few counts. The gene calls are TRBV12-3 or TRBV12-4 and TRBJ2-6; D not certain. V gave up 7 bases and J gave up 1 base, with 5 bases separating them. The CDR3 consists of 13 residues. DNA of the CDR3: TGTGCCAGCAAGGTTTCTGGGGCCAACGTCCTGACTTTC. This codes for CASKVSGANVLTF.

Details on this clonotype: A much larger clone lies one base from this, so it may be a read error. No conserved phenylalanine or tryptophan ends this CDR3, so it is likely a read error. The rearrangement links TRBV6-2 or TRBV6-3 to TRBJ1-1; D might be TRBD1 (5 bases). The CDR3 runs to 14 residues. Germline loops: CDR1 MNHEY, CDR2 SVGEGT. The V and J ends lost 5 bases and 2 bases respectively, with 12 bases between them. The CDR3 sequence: CASSDQGSNTEAFS. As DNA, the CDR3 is TGTGCCAGCAGTGACCAGGGAAGCAACACTGAAGCTTTCTCT.

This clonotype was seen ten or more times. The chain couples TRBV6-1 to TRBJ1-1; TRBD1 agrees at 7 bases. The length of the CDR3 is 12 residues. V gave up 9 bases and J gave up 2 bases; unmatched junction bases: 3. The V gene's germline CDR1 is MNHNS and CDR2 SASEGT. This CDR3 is CASRDSNTEAFF. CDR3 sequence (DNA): TGTGCCAGTCGGGACAGCAACACTGAAGCTTTCTTT.

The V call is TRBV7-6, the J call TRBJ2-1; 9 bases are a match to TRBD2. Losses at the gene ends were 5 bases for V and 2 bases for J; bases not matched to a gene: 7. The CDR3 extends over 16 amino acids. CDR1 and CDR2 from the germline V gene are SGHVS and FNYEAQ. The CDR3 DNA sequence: TGTGCCAGCAGCCTCCATGCTAGCGGGACCTACAATGAGCAGTTCTTC. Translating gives CASSLHASGTYNEQFF.

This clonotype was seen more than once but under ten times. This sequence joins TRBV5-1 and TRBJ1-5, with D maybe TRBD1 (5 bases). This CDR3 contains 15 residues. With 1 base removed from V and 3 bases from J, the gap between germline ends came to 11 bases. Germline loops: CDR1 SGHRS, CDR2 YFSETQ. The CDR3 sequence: CASSLSGQDNQPQHF. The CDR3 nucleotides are TGCGCCAGCAGCTTGTCAGGGCAGGACAATCAGCCCCAGCATTTT.

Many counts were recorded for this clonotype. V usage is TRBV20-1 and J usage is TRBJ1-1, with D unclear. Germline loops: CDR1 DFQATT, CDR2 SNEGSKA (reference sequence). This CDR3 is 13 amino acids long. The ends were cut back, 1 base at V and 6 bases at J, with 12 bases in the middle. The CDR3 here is CSARGSGLAEAFF. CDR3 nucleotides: TGCAGTGCTAGAGGGTCAGGTCTTGCTGAAGCTTTCTTT.

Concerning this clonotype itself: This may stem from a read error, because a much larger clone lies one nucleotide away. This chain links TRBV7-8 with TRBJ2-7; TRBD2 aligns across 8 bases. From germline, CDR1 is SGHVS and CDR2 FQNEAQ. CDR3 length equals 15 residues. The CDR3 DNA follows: TGTGCCAGCGGCTTAAGGGGGACTAGCTCCTACGAGCAGTACTTC. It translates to CASGLRGTSSYEQYF.

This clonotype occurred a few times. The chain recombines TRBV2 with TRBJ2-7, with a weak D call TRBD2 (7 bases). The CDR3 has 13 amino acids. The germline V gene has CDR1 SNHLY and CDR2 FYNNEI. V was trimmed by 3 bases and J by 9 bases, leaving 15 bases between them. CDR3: CASSDLPGGGQYF. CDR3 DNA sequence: TGTGCCAGCAGTGACCTCCCGGGGGGCGGGCAGTACTTC.

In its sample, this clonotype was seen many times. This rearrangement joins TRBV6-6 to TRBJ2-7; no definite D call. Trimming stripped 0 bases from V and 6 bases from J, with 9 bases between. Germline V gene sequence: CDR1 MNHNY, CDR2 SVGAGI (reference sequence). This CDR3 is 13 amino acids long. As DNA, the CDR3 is TGTGCCAGCAGTTACTCGGCGGTCGCCGAGCAGTACTTC. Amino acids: CASSYSAVAEQYF.

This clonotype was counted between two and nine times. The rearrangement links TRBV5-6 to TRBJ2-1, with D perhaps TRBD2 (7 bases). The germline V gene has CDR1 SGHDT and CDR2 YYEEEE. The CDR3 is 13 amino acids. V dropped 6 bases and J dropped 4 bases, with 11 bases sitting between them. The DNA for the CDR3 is TGTGCCAGCAAACGGGGGGCGTACAATGAGCAGTTCTTC. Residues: CASKRGAYNEQFF.

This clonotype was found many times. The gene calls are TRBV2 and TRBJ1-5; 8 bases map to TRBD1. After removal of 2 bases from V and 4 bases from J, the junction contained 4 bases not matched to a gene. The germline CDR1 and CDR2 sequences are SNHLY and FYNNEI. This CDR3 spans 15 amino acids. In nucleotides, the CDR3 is TGTGCCAGCAGTGAATACAGGGGGTCTAATCAGCCCCAGCATTTT. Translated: CASSEYRGSNQPQHF. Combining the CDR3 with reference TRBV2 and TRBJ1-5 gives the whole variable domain EPEVTQTPSHQVTQMGQEVILRCVPISNHLYFYWYRQILGQKVEFLVSFYNNEISEKSEIFDDQFSVERPDGSNFTLKIRSTKLEDSAMYFCASSEYRGSNQPQHFGDGTRLSIL.

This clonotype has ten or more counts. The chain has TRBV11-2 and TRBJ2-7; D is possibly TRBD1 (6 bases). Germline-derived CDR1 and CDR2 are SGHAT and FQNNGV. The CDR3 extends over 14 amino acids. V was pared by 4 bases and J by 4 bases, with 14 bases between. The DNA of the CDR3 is TGTGCCAGCAGCTCCGAACTGGACAGTTACGAGCAGTACTTC. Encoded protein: CASSSELDSYEQYF.

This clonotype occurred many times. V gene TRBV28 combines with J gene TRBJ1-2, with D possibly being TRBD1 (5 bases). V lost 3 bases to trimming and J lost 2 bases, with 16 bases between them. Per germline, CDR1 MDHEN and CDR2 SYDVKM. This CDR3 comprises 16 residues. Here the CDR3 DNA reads TGTGCCAGCAGTTTTCGGGGGACTATCGACAACTATGGCTACACCTTC. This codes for CASSFRGTIDNYGYTF.

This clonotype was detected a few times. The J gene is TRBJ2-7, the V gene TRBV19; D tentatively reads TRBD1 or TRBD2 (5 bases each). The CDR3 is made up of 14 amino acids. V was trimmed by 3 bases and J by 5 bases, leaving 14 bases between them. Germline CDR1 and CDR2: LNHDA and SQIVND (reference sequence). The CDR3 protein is CASSMRGRADEQYF. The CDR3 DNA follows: TGTGCCAGTAGTATGAGGGGAAGGGCGGACGAGCAGTACTTC.

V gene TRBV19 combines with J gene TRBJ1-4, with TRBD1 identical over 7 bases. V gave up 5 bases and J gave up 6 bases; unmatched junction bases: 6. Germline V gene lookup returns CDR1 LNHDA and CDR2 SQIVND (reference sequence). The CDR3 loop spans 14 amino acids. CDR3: CASSAIGTDEKLFF. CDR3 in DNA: TGTGCCAGTAGTGCGATCGGGACAGATGAAAAACTGTTTTTT.

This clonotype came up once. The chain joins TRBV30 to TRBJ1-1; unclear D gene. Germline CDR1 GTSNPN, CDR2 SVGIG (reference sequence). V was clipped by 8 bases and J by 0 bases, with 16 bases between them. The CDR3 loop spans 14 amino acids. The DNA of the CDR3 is TGTGCCAGTAGTATTGGTGGACTGAACACTGAAGCTTTCTTT. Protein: CASSIGGLNTEAFF.

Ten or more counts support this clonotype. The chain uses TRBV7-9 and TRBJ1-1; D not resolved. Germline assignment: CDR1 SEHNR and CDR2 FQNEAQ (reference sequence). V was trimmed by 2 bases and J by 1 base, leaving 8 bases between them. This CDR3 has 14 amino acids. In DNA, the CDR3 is TGTGCCAGCAGCTTAATCCGGGGGAACACTGAAGCTTTCTTT. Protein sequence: CASSLIRGNTEAFF. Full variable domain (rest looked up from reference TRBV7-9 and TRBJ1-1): DTGVSQNPRHKITKRGQNVTFRCDPISEHNRLYWYRQTLGQGPEFLTYFQNEAQLEKSRLLSDRFSAERPKGSFSTLEIQRTEQGDSAMYLCASSLIRGNTEAFFGQGTRLTVV.

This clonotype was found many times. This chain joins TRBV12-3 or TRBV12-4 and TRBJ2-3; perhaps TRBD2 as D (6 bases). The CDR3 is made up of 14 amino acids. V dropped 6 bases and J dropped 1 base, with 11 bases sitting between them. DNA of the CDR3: TGTGCCAGCAGGGGCGGGGCAGGCACAGATACGCAGTATTTT. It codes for CASRGGAGTDTQYF.

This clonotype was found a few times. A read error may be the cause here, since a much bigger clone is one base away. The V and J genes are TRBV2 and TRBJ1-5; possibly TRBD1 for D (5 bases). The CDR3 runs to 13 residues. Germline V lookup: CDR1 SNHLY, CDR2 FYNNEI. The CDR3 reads CANSLYRNQPQHF. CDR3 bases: TGTGCCAACAGTCTTTACAGGAATCAGCCCCAGCATTTT.

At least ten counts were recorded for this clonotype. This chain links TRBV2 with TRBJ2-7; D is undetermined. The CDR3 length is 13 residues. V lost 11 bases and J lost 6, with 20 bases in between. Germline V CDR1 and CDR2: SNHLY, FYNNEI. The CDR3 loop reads CAGTQEIGSEQYF. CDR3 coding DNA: TGTGCCGGAACACAAGAGATAGGATCCGAGCAGTACTTC.

The CDR3 is CASSRTTEFVETQYF. Here the CDR3 DNA reads TGTGCCAGTAGTAGGACCACGGAGTTTGTAGAGACCCAGTACTTC. The V call is TRBV19, the J call TRBJ2-5; D is unresolved. The V gene lost 4 bases and the J gene lost 4 bases, with 16 bases spanning the gap. CDR1 is LNHDA, CDR2 SQIVND, per germline (reference sequence). The length of the CDR3 is 15 residues.

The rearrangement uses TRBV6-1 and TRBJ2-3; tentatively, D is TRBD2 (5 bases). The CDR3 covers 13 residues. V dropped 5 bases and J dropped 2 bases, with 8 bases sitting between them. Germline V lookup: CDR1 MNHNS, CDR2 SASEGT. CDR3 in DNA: TGTGCCAGCAGTCGGACTGTCACAGATACGCAGTATTTT. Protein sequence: CASSRTVTDTQYF.

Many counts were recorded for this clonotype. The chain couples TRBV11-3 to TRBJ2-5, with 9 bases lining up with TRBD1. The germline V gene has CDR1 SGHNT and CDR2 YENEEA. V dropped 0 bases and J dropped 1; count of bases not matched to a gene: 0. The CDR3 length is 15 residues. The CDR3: CASSLETGGQETQYF. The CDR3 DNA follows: TGTGCCAGCAGCTTAGAGACAGGGGGCCAAGAGACCCAGTACTTC. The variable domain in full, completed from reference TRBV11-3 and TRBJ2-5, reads EAGVVQSPRYKIIEKKQPVAFWCNPISGHNTLYWYLQNLGQGPELLIRYENEEAVDDSQLPKDRFSAERLKGVDSTLKIQPAELGDSAVYLCASSLETGGQETQYFGPGTRLLVL.